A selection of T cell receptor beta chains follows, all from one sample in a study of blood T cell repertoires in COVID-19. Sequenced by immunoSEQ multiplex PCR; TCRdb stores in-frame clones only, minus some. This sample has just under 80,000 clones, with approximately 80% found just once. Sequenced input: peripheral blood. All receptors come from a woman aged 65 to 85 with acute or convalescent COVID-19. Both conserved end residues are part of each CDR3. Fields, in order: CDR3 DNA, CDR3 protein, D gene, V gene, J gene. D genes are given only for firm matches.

DNA: TGTGCCAGCAGTGACGGTGCCGGGGTCCCTGAAGCTTTCTTT
CDR3: CASSDGAGVPEAFF
D: .
V: TRBV25-1
J: TRBJ1-1

DNA: TGTGCCACCAGTGATCCTACAGGGGGACGGACAGATACGCAGTATTTT
CDR3: CATSDPTGGRTDTQYF
D: TRBD1
V: TRBV24-1
J: TRBJ2-3

DNA: TGTGCCAGCAGCCCAGGGGCTCCTTCACCCCTCCACTTT
CDR3: CASSPGAPSPLHF
D: .
V: TRBV3-1/TRBV3-2
J: TRBJ1-6

DNA: TGTGCCAGCAGTCTTGGACAGGGGAATAGTTCACCCCTCCACTTT
CDR3: CASSLGQGNSSPLHF
D: TRBD1
V: TRBV4-2
J: TRBJ1-6

DNA: TGTGCCAGCAGTCGCAGGGGAGGGGATGCGACTGAAGCTTTCTTT
CDR3: CASSRRGGDATEAFF
D: .
V: TRBV27
J: TRBJ1-1

DNA: TGTGCCAGCAGCCTACCGGGACAGCCGAAGACCCAGTACTTC
CDR3: CASSLPGQPKTQYF
D: TRBD1
V: TRBV5-5
J: TRBJ2-5

DNA: TGCGCCAGCAGCTTGTCACTAGCGGGGGGGCGGAACACAGATACGCAGTATTTT
CDR3: CASSLSLAGGRNTDTQYF
D: TRBD2
V: TRBV5-1
J: TRBJ2-3

DNA: TGCGCCAGTGATACGGGACAGGTTGGTCCAGCGACGCAGTATTTT
CDR3: CASDTGQVGPATQYF
D: TRBD1
V: TRBV5-1
J: TRBJ2-3

DNA: TGTGCCAGCAGCCAGGCTCAGGGTGTCGACTATGGCTACACCTTC
CDR3: CASSQAQGVDYGYTF
D: .
V: TRBV14
J: TRBJ1-2

DNA: TGTGCCAGCTCACGGGACAGGGCTGGAAACACCATATATTTT
CDR3: CASSRDRAGNTIYF
D: TRBD1
V: TRBV18
J: TRBJ1-3

DNA: TGTGCCAGCAGGCGGGACGGCTACGAGCAGTACTTC
CDR3: CASRRDGYEQYF
D: .
V: TRBV6-6
J: TRBJ2-7

DNA: TGTGCCAGCAGCTCACCGGGACTAGCGGGTCAAGAGACCCAGTACTTC
CDR3: CASSSPGLAGQETQYF
D: TRBD2
V: TRBV5-5
J: TRBJ2-5

DNA: TGTGCCAGCAGCTCGAGCCTGGAGGGCCGGAACGGCTACACCTTC
CDR3: CASSSSLEGRNGYTF
D: .
V: TRBV7-8
J: TRBJ1-2

DNA: TGTGCCAGCAGCCCCGACCGGGACAGCTATGGCTACACCTTC
CDR3: CASSPDRDSYGYTF
D: TRBD1
V: TRBV9
J: TRBJ1-2

DNA: TGTGCCAGCAGTTTCCTAGCGACCACCGGGGAGCTGTTTTTT
CDR3: CASSFLATTGELFF
D: .
V: TRBV6-6
J: TRBJ2-2